These T cell receptor beta chains were read from a single sample in a study of vaccination effects on CD4 cells after COVID-19. Their cognate antigens are unknown. Assay: immunoSEQ multiplex PCR; the TCRdb copy retains only in-frame clones and omits some. The table has under 35,000 clones, over 65% seen once. The sample consisted of CD4+ T cells from PBMCs cultured with HCoV-NL63 spike peptides, taken after COVID-19 vaccination. The receptors here all came from a human donor who received a COVID-19 vaccine. CDR3s leave out the opening cysteine and the closing phenylalanine or tryptophan.

TRBJ2-1,TRBV6-4,ASSEELVHEQF
TRBJ1-5,TRBV10-3,AISEGWYGQPQH
TRBJ2-7,TRBV2,ASSETLTSGLTYEQY
TRBJ1-5,TRBV12-3/TRBV12-4,ASSRQGGQPQH
TRBJ1-2,TRBV15,ATISHGSLGGYT
TRBJ2-7,TRBV27,ASSLSMRRLSYEQY
TRBJ1-1,TRBV5-4,ASRLNTEAF
TRBJ2-2,TRBV21-1,ASSKGAGELF
TRBJ2-7,TRBV2,ASRTGDTYEQY
TRBJ2-2,TRBV6-5,ASTPTIATGELF
TRBJ2-5,TRBV3-1/TRBV3-2,ASSQGLAGGWGYQETQY
TRBJ1-1,TRBV6-2/TRBV6-3,ASRPTQVTGGITEAF
TRBJ1-2,TRBV6-1,ASSEGGNKGGYT
TRBJ2-7,TRBV9,ASSQTSGSSYEQY
TRBJ1-3,TRBV20-1,SASTGHSSGNTIY
TRBJ1-5,TRBV19,ASRLGQYSNQPQH
TRBJ1-5,TRBV4-1,ASSQAHLYSNQPQH
TRBJ2-6,TRBV18,ASSPPGQRGMAGANVLT
TRBJ2-3,TRBV10-2,ASSEPRWQGARGTDTQY
TRBJ2-3,TRBV4-1,ASSPATSGRAPSQY
TRBJ2-2,TRBV5-4,ASSDWTGGGTGELF
TRBJ2-7,TRBV4-1,ASSQGERWGSHYEQY
TRBJ2-3,TRBV7-9,ASSWRLAAGSDTQY
TRBJ2-7,TRBV20-1,SASLAGSQIYEQY
TRBJ2-5,TRBV13,ASSLIRTQETQY
TRBJ2-7,TRBV28,ASSSSGTGSYEQY
TRBJ1-1,TRBV18,ASSPGQNTEAF
TRBJ2-5,TRBV9,ASSASGQVIETQY
TRBJ2-3,TRBV6-1,ASSDRTRSTDTQY
TRBJ1-3,TRBV19,ASSILNSGNTIY
TRBJ2-2,TRBV5-1,ASGLAGDGTGELF
TRBJ1-2,TRBV5-8,ASSLWARGYT
TRBJ1-1,TRBV11-1,ASSFNTEAF